These 17 T cell receptor beta chains were sequenced from one sample in a study of blood T cell repertoires in COVID-19. Data came from immunoSEQ multiplex PCR; TCRdb stores just in-frame clones and leaves some out. The data show roughly 34,000 clones, 90% seen once. Specimen: peripheral blood. The source of these receptors is a man aged 60 to 75 with active or convalescent COVID-19.

J is TRBJ2-1 and V is TRBV28; 11 positions agree with TRBD2. Germline lookup yields CDR1 MDHEN and CDR2 SYDVKM. The length of the CDR3 is 17 residues. V was pared by 3 bases and J by 0 bases, with 4 bases of the junction left unmatched. CDR3 in amino acids: CASSLGLAVFSYNEQFF. Here the CDR3 DNA reads TGTGCCAGCAGTTTGGGACTAGCGGTCTTCTCCTACAATGAGCAGTTCTTC.

The CDR3 DNA reads TGTGCCAGCAGCCAAGGACTAGCGGGGGGTTCGAGACAAGAGACCCAGTACTTC. Amino acid sequence: CASSQGLAGGSRQETQYF. The J gene is TRBJ2-5, the V gene TRBV3-1 (or the pseudogene TRBV3-2), with 13 bases aligning to TRBD2. This CDR3 comprises 18 residues. Trimming took 1 base from V and 2 from J; bases not matched to a gene: 7. Germline CDR1 LGHDT, CDR2 YNNKEL (reference sequence).

The V call is TRBV5-1, the J call TRBJ1-4; 7 nucleotides line up with TRBD1. CDR3 length: 14 amino acids. Trimming took 0 bases from V and 6 from J; bases not matched to a gene: 2. CDR1 SGHRS and CDR2 YFSETQ come from the germline V gene. The CDR3 nucleotides are TGCGCCAGCAGCTTGGACAGGGGATATGAAAAACTGTTTTTT. Translation: CASSLDRGYEKLFF.

The chain recombines TRBV6-5 with TRBJ2-3; D is ambiguous. CDR3 size: 15 residues. V was shortened by 6 bases and J by 0 bases, with 13 bases between the two germline ends. The germline CDR1 and CDR2 sequences are MNHEY and SVGAGI. In nucleotides, the CDR3 is TGTGCCAGCAGACGCGACGGAGCTAGCACAGATACGCAGTATTTT. Translation gives CASRRDGASTDTQYF.

The V call is TRBV5-1, the J call TRBJ2-3, with 10 bases fitting TRBD2. The CDR3 length is 19 residues. V lost 2 bases to trimming and J lost 4 bases; unmatched junction nucleotides: 16. In germline, CDR1 is SGHRS, CDR2 YFSETQ. The chain's CDR3 is CASSFPSHPSGRSADTQYF. DNA for the CDR3: TGCGCCAGCAGCTTTCCCTCCCACCCTAGCGGGAGATCTGCAGATACGCAGTATTTT.

The chain's CDR3 is CSAGRTSEQFF. CDR3 sequence (DNA): TGCAGTGCTGGGAGGACTAGTGAGCAGTTCTTC. The chain has TRBV20-1 and TRBJ2-1, with 7 bases that match TRBD2. Unmatched junction bases numbered 4, after V lost 5 bases and J lost 9 bases. CDR1 DFQATT and CDR2 SNEGSKA come from the germline V gene (reference sequence). This CDR3 comprises 11 residues.

V usage is TRBV7-2 and J usage is TRBJ2-1; D possibly corresponds to TRBD2 (5 bases). The V gene lost 5 bases and the J gene lost 0 bases, with 11 bases spanning the gap. The CDR3 is 15 amino acids. Germline CDR1 SGHTA, CDR2 FQGNSA. The DNA for the CDR3 is TGTGCCAGCAGCCCCCGACTACGCTCCTACAATGAGCAGTTCTTC. Translated, it gives CASSPRLRSYNEQFF. The entire variable domain, with the rest obtained from reference TRBV7-2 and TRBJ2-1, is as follows: GAGVSQSPSNKVTEKGKDVELRCDPISGHTALYWYRQSLGQGLEFLIYFQGNSAPDKSGLPSDRFSAERTGGSVSTLTIQRTQQEDSAVYLCASSPRLRSYNEQFFGPGTRLTVL.

The chain joins TRBV6-5 to TRBJ2-7; the match to TRBD2 covers 11 bases. This CDR3 comprises 15 residues. Unmatched junction bases numbered 2, after V lost 2 bases and J lost 2 bases. In germline, CDR1 is MNHEY, CDR2 SVGAGI. DNA of the CDR3: TGTGCCAGCAGTTACCAACTAGCGGGGGCCTACGAGCAGTACTTC. This translates into CASSYQLAGAYEQYF.

The rearrangement joins TRBV19 to TRBJ1-2; 11 bases line up with TRBD1. This CDR3 comprises 18 residues. CDR1 is LNHDA and CDR2 is SQIVND in the germline V gene (reference sequence). The ends lost 7 bases at V and 0 bases at J; junction bases unmatched: 13. The CDR3 sequence is CASIRQRTGGASNYGYTF. CDR3 coding DNA: TGTGCCAGTATCCGGCAGCGGACAGGGGGCGCATCTAACTATGGCTACACCTTC.

This CDR3 is CASSSLAGRNNEQFF. The CDR3 DNA is TGTGCCAGCAGCTCACTAGCGGGGAGAAACAATGAGCAGTTCTTC. V gene TRBV11-2 combines with J gene TRBJ2-1, with 10 bases identical to TRBD2. Germline trimming cut 4 bases from V and 5 bases from J; bases unmatched to any gene: 5. Germline V gene data show CDR1 as SGHAT and CDR2 as FQNNGV. There are 15 residues in the CDR3.

As regards this clone: At one end the junction does not follow the germline gene, possibly because of a read error. V and J are TRBV7-9 and TRBJ2-3, with D possibly TRBD1 on 5 matching bases. CDR1 is SEHNR, CDR2 FQNEAQ, per germline (reference sequence). The CDR3 totals 11 residues. The CDR3 region has the DNA TGTGCCAGCAGCTTGGGGCCATCCTGGAGTTTT. Translating gives CASSLGPSWSF.

This chain uses TRBV7-2 with TRBJ1-2, with a weak D call TRBD1 (6 bases). The CDR3 has 14 residues. Germline V gene sequence: CDR1 SGHTA, CDR2 FQGNSA. V dropped 1 base and J dropped 9 bases, with 15 bases sitting between them. In nucleotides, the CDR3 is TGTGCCAGCAGCTTAGACAGGACAGAAGGAAGCTACACCTTC. Its protein product is CASSLDRTEGSYTF.

The chain combines TRBV9 with TRBJ2-1, with 8 nucleotides matching TRBD2. The germline V gene has CDR1 SGDLS and CDR2 YYNGEE. The CDR3 has 15 residues. The V segment lost 0 bases and the J segment 8 bases; nucleotides outside the gene matches: 7. The CDR3 DNA follows: TGTGCCAGCAGCGTAGCCGGGACTAGGACAGATGAGCAGTTCTTC. It specifies CASSVAGTRTDEQFF.

The chain is built from TRBV19 and TRBJ1-1; D might be TRBD1 (5 bases). This CDR3 has 14 amino acids. Germline CDR1 LNHDA, CDR2 SQIVND (reference sequence). The V gene lost 5 bases and the J gene lost 2 bases, with 12 bases spanning the gap. This CDR3 reads CASSRRDGNTEAFF. CDR3 DNA sequence: TGTGCCAGTAGTCGGAGGGACGGTAACACTGAAGCTTTCTTT.

The V call is TRBV6-6, the J call TRBJ2-3; 9 bases are shared with TRBD2. The CDR3 contains 16 residues. Germline CDR1 and CDR2: MNHNY and SVGAGI (reference sequence). Trimming cost V 2 bases and J 2 bases; bases outside gene matches: 5. The DNA of the CDR3 is TGTGCCAGCAGTTACGGGGCTAGCGGGATCACAGATACGCAGTATTTT. The encoded protein is CASSYGASGITDTQYF.

V is TRBV28 and J is TRBJ1-6; D not certain. Trimming pared 0 bases from V and 2 bases from J, leaving 11 bases between. The CDR3 consists of 17 residues. Germline CDR1 and CDR2: MDHEN and SYDVKM. Here the CDR3 DNA reads TGTGCCAGCAGTTTATGGTCCCGGGGTGCCTATAATTCACCCCTCCACTTT. Protein product: CASSLWSRGAYNSPLHF.

The chain carries TRBV27 and TRBJ2-4, with D possibly being TRBD2 (7 bases). V shed 6 bases and J shed 8 bases, with 17 bases lying between them. In germline, CDR1 is MNHEY, CDR2 SMNVEV (reference sequence). The CDR3 extends over 14 amino acids. The CDR3 nucleotides are TGTGCCAGCAGGAGGACTAGGAGGGGGGACATTCAGTACTTC. Translated, it gives CASRRTRRGDIQYF.